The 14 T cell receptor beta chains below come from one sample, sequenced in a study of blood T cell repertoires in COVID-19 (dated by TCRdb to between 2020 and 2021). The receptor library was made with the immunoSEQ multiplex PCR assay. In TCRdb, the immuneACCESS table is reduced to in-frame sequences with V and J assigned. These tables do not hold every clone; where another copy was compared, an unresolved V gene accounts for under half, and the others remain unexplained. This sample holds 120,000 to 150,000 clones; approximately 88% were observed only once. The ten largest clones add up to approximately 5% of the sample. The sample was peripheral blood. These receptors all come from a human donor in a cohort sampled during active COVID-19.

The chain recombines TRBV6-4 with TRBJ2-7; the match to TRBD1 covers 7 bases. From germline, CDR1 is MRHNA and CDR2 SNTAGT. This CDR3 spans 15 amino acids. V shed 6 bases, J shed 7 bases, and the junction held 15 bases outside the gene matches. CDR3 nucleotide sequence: TGTGCCAGCAGACCACTACGGGACAGCCCGGGGGAGCAGTACTTC. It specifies CASRPLRDSPGEQYF.

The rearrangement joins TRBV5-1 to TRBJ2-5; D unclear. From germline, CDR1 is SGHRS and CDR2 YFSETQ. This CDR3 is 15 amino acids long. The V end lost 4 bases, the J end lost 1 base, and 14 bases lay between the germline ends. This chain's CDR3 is CASSETPGPQETQYF. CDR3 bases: TGCGCCAGCAGCGAGACCCCGGGTCCCCAAGAGACCCAGTACTTC.

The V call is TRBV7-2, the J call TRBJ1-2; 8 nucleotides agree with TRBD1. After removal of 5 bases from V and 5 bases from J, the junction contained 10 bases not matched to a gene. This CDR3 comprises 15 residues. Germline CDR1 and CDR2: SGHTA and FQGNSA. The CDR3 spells CASSLHGQGLYGYTF. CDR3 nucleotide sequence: TGTGCCAGCAGCCTCCACGGACAGGGCTTATATGGCTACACCTTC. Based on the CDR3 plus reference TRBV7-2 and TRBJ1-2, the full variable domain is GAGVSQSPSNKVTEKGKDVELRCDPISGHTALYWYRQSLGQGLEFLIYFQGNSAPDKSGLPSDRFSAERTGGSVSTLTIQRTQQEDSAVYLCASSLHGQGLYGYTFGSGTRLTVV.

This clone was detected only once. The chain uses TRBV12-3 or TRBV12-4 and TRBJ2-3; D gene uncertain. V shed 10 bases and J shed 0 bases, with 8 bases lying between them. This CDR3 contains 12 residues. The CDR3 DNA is TGTGCCACCAAATTCAGCACAGATACGCAGTATTTT. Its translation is CATKFSTDTQYF.

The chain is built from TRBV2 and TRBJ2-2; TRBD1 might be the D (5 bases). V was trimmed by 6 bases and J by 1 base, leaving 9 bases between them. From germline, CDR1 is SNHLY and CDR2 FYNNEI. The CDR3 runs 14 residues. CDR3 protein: CASRADRNTGELFF. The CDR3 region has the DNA TGTGCCAGCAGGGCTGACAGGAACACCGGGGAGCTGTTTTTT.

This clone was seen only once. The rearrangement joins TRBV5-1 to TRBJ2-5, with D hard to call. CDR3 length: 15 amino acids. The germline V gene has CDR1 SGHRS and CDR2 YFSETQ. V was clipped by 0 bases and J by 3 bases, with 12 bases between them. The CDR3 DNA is TGCGCCAGCAGCTTGGCCGCCTATTTGGAAGAGACCCAGTACTTC. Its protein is CASSLAAYLEETQYF.

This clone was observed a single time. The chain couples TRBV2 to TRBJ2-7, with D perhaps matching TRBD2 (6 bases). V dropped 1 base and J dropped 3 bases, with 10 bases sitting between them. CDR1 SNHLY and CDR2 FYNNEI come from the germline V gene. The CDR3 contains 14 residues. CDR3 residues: CASSEGGEGYEQYV. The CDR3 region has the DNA TGTGCCAGCAGTGAAGGGGGGGAAGGCTACGAGCAGTACGTC.

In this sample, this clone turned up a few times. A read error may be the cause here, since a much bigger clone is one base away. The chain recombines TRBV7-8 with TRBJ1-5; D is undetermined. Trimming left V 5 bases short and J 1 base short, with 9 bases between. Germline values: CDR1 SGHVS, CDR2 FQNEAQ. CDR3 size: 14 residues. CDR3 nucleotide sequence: TGTGCCAGCAGCCCCAGACACAGCAATCAGCCCCAGCATTTT. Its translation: CASSPRHSNQPQHF.

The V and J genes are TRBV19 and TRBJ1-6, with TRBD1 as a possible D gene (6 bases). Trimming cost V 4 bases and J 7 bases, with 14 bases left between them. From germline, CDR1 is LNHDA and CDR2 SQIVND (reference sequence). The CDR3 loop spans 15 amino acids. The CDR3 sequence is CASSTPRGPNSPLHF. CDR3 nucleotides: TGTGCCAGTAGTACTCCCAGGGGCCCCAATTCACCCCTCCACTTT.

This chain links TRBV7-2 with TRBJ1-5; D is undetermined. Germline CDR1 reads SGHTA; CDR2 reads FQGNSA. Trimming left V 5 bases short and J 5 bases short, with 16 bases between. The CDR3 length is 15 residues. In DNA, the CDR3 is TGTGCCAGCAGCCCGGGTGTGATGAGGGATCAGCCCCAGCATTTT. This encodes CASSPGVMRDQPQHF. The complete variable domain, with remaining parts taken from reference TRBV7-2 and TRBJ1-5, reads GAGVSQSPSNKVTEKGKDVELRCDPISGHTALYWYRQSLGQGLEFLIYFQGNSAPDKSGLPSDRFSAERTGGSVSTLTIQRTQQEDSAVYLCASSPGVMRDQPQHFGDGTRLSIL.

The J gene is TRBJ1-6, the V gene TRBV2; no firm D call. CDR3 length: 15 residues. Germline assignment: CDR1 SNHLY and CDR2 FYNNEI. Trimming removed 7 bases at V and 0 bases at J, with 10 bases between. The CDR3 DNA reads TGTGCCAGCAAGGAAGGGAGCTCCTATAATTCACCCCTCCACTTT. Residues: CASKEGSSYNSPLHF.

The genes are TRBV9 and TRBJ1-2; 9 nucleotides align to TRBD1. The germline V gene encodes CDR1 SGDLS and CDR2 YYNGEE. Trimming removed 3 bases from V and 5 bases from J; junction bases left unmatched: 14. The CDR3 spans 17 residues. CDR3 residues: CASSAGQGRVFSYGYTF. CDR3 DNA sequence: TGTGCCAGCAGCGCGGGACAGGGACGGGTTTTTAGTTATGGCTACACCTTC.

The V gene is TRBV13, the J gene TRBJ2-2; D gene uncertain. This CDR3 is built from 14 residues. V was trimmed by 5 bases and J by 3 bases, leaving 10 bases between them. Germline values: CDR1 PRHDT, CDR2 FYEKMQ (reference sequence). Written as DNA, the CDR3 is TGTGCCAGCAGCCCCCGGTTGGACACCGGGGAGCTGTTTTTT. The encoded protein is CASSPRLDTGELFF.

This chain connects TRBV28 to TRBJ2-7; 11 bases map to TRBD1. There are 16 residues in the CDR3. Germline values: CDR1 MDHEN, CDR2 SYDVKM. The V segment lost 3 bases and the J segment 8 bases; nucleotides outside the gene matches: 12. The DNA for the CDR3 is TGTGCCAGCAGTTTGGGCACCGGGACAGGGGGACGACAGCAGTACTTC. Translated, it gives CASSLGTGTGGRQQYF.